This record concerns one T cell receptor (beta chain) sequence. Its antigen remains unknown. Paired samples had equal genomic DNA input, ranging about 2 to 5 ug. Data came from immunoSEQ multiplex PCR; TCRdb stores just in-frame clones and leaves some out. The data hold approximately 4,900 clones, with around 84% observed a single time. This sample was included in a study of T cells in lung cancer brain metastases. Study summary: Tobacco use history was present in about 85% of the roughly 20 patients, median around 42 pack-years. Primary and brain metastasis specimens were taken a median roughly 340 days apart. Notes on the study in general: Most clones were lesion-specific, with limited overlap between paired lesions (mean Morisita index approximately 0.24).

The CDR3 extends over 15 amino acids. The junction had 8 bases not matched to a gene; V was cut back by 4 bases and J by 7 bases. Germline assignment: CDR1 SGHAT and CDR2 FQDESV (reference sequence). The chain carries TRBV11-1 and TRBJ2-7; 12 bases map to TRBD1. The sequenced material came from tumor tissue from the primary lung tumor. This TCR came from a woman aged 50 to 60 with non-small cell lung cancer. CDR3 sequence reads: CASSSRGDRGQEQYF. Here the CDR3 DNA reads TGTGCCAGCAGCTCCCGGGGGGACAGGGGGCAAGAGCAGTACTTC.